The 31 T cell receptor beta chains listed next were all sequenced from one sample in a study of T-cell reconstitution after alpha-beta-depleted transplantation in children. Preparation of the TCRbeta library used unique molecular identifiers. TCRdb used MiXCR to reprocess the PCR reads, holding one entry per CDR3 protein. The repertoire consists of about 200,000 distinct CDR3 sequences, with 5.5% to 7% occurring once and the leading ten covering roughly 6%. The sequenced sample was PBMCs, obtained before TCRalphabeta/CD19-depleted stem cell transplant. The source of these receptors is a boy aged 2 to 10 with acute lymphoblastic leukemia, due to receive a stem cell transplant.

The chain couples TRBV3-1 to TRBJ2-3; 13 positions agree with TRBD2. In germline, CDR1 is LGHDT, CDR2 YNNKEL (reference sequence). J was trimmed by 4 bases and V by 1 base; bases with no gene match: 8. The CDR3 length is 18 residues. In DNA form, the CDR3 reads TGTGCCAGCAGCCAAGCCGGGACTAGCGGGGAATTGTCAGATACGCAGTATTTT. It yields the protein CASSQAGTSGELSDTQYF.

V gene TRBV6-5 combines with J gene TRBJ2-1; D not certain. This CDR3 is 15 amino acids long. With 0 bases removed from V and 0 bases from J, the gap between germline ends came to 6 bases. Germline CDR1 MNHEY, CDR2 SVGAGI. The CDR3 coding sequence is TGTGCCAGCAGTTACTCCCAGGTCTCCTACAATGAGCAGTTCTTC. Protein product: CASSYSQVSYNEQFF.

This clonotype is classed as medium-sized (0.01 to 0.1%). V and J are TRBV5-6 and TRBJ2-2; TRBD2 agrees at 7 bases. Trimming cost V 3 bases and J 6 bases; bases outside gene matches: 5. This CDR3 comprises 14 residues. Germline CDR1 SGHDT, CDR2 YYEEEE. The CDR3 sequence: CASSWGGSAGELFF. CDR3 coding DNA: TGTGCCAGCAGCTGGGGGGGGTCAGCCGGGGAGCTGTTTTTT.

This clonotype was picked up many times. The chain combines TRBV20-1 with TRBJ2-4; no reliable D call. V lost 7 bases, J lost 0 bases, and 13 bases lay in between. The germline CDR1 and CDR2 sequences are DFQATT and SNEGSKA (reference sequence). CDR3 size: 14 residues. This chain's CDR3 is CSVRPELAKNIQYF. The CDR3 DNA sequence: TGCAGTGTCCGGCCTGAACTAGCCAAAAACATTCAGTACTTC.

This clonotype was detected ten times or more. This rearrangement joins TRBV29-1 to TRBJ2-5, with D perhaps given as TRBD1 or TRBD2 (5 bases each). The germline V and J ends were trimmed by 0 bases and 4 bases, with 24 bases remaining between them. The CDR3 spans 18 residues. CDR1 is SQVTM, CDR2 ANQGSEA, per germline. CDR3 region: CSVEDPLGGKHGAETQYF. The CDR3 coding sequence is TGCAGCGTTGAAGATCCACTTGGCGGAAAACACGGGGCAGAGACCCAGTACTTC.

The chain links TRBV7-2 to TRBJ1-2; D remains ambiguous. V lost 2 bases and J 2 bases, leaving 9 bases between the germline ends. Germline CDR1 reads SGHTA; CDR2 reads FQGNSA. This CDR3 is 14 amino acids long. Written as DNA, the CDR3 is TGTGCCAGCAGCTTAAATCTGGTGAACTATGGCTACACCTTC. Protein sequence: CASSLNLVNYGYTF.

This clonotype was seen many times. The chain combines TRBV27 with TRBJ1-2, with D unclear. Trimming removed 3 bases from V and 2 bases from J, with 7 bases in between. Germline V gene sequence: CDR1 MNHEY, CDR2 SMNVEV (reference sequence). This CDR3 region has 13 residues. The CDR3 is CASSFRQNYGYTF. CDR3 coding DNA: TGTGCCAGCAGTTTTCGGCAGAACTATGGCTACACCTTC.

This chain uses TRBV4-3 with TRBJ1-6; no definite D call. This CDR3 has 17 amino acids. The germline CDR1 and CDR2 sequences are LGHNA and YSLEER. The ends were cut back, 0 bases at V and 0 bases at J, with 9 bases in the middle. The CDR3 loop reads CASSQDAGSSYNSPLHF. For the CDR3, the DNA is TGCGCCAGCAGCCAAGATGCGGGGAGCTCCTATAATTCACCCCTCCACTTT.

This clonotype was seen ten or more times. The chain is built from TRBV20-1 and TRBJ2-4; no firm D call. The V end was cut by 3 bases, the J end by 12 bases, with 15 bases between. This CDR3 region has 12 residues. Germline CDR1 DFQATT, CDR2 SNEGSKA (reference sequence). This CDR3 reads CSARGSGPTQYF. As DNA, the CDR3 is TGCAGTGCTAGGGGTTCCGGTCCAACTCAGTACTTC.

The chain recombines TRBV7-2 with TRBJ2-7, with 7 bases lining up with TRBD2. CDR1 is SGHTA and CDR2 is FQGNSA in the germline V gene. The V segment lost 4 bases and the J segment 4 bases; nucleotides outside the gene matches: 13. The CDR3 contains 16 residues. The chain's CDR3 is CASSSLRLGGSYEQYF. In DNA, the CDR3 is TGTGCCAGCAGCTCCCTTAGGTTGGGCGGGAGTTACGAGCAGTACTTC.

This clonotype was counted many times. The gene calls are TRBV5-4 and TRBJ2-1, with 7 positions matching TRBD1. The germline V gene has CDR1 SGHNT and CDR2 YYREEE (reference sequence). With V trimmed by 4 bases and J by 4 bases, 8 bases remained unmatched. The CDR3 covers 15 residues. This CDR3 is CASSTRQGGYNEQFF. In nucleotides, the CDR3 is TGTGCCAGCAGCACGAGACAGGGCGGGTACAATGAGCAGTTCTTC.

Ten or more counts support this clonotype. The chain combines TRBV27 with TRBJ1-1; no firm D call. The length of the CDR3 is 11 residues. Germline V gene data show CDR1 as MNHEY and CDR2 as SMNVEV (reference sequence). Trimming shortened V by 4 bases and J by 6 bases, and 6 bases separated the two germline ends. In DNA, the CDR3 is TGTGCCAGCAGTTCGACATCTGAAGCTTTCTTT. This encodes CASSSTSEAFF.

This clonotype came up a few times. V is TRBV28 and J is TRBJ2-3; perhaps TRBD1 as D (5 bases). The CDR3 has 15 residues. V was cut by 7 bases and J by 0 bases, with 14 bases left in between. The germline CDR1 and CDR2 sequences are MDHEN and SYDVKM. The CDR3 DNA follows: TGTGCCAGCAATATTGGGGCTGCTAGCACAGATACGCAGTATTTT. Protein: CASNIGAASTDTQYF.

This chain joins TRBV10-3 and TRBJ2-1; 8 nucleotides match TRBD1. Per the germline V gene, CDR1 is ENHRY and CDR2 is SYGVKD. CDR3 length: 16 amino acids. Unmatched junction bases numbered 15, after V lost 6 bases and J lost 8 bases. Written as DNA, the CDR3 is TGTGCCATCAGGTCCTCCCAGGGGGCAATAATCGATGAGCAGTTCTTC. It codes for CAIRSSQGAIIDEQFF.

This clonotype showed up many times. The chain employs TRBV6-2 or TRBV6-3 and TRBJ2-2, with D perhaps matching TRBD2 (5 bases). Germline-derived CDR1 and CDR2 are MNHEY and SVGEGT. This CDR3 is built from 17 residues. V dropped 6 bases and J dropped 5 bases, with 22 bases sitting between them. The CDR3 sequence is CASRKDRRPGLTGELFF. DNA for the CDR3: TGTGCCAGCAGGAAGGATAGGAGGCCAGGTTTAACCGGGGAGCTGTTTTTT.

Concerning this clonotype: A much more abundant neighbour one base away suggests this may be a read error. The chain joins TRBV3-1 to TRBJ2-3; 8 nucleotides match TRBD1. This CDR3 comprises 19 residues. The germline V gene encodes CDR1 LGHDT and CDR2 YNNKEL (reference sequence). Here the CDR3 reads CACSFRSGQGGPTTDTQYF. CDR3 nucleotides: TGTGCCTGCAGTTTCAGGTCTGGACAGGGAGGACCAACCACAGATACGCAGTATTTT.

This clonotype was detected ten times or more. The V call is TRBV11-1, the J call TRBJ2-2; D ambiguous. Deletions cut 5 bases from V and 1 base from J, with 8 bases between. This CDR3 region has 14 residues. Germline V gives CDR1 SGHAT, CDR2 FQDESV (reference sequence). CDR3 coding DNA: TGTGCCAGCAGCCCCCAGGTGAACACCGGGGAGCTGTTTTTT. It encodes CASSPQVNTGELFF.

This sequence joins TRBV7-2 and TRBJ1-2, with unresolved D. This CDR3 has 15 amino acids. Germline V gene lookup returns CDR1 SGHTA and CDR2 FQGNSA. Trimming removed 5 bases from V and 0 bases from J, with 13 bases in between. DNA for the CDR3: TGTGCCAGCAGCCTTCGTGTCGGGGCTAACTATGGCTACACCTTC. As protein: CASSLRVGANYGYTF.

In its sample, this clonotype was seen many times. J is TRBJ2-7 and V is TRBV7-2, with D perhaps TRBD2 (6 bases). V was cut by 1 base and J by 3 bases, with 13 bases left in between. CDR1 and CDR2 (germline): SGHTA, FQGNSA. The CDR3 consists of 15 residues. CDR3 bases: TGTGCCAGCAGCTTAGGGGTCTCGCGGGACTACGAGCAGTACTTC. As protein: CASSLGVSRDYEQYF.

This clonotype was counted a few times. The chain couples TRBV11-2 to TRBJ2-1, with D unclear. The CDR3 has 14 amino acids. The ends were cut back, 5 bases at V and 0 bases at J, with 8 bases in the middle. Germline loops: CDR1 SGHAT, CDR2 FQNNGV. The CDR3, as DNA: TGTGCCAGCAGCCTATGGGACTCCTACAATGAGCAGTTCTTC. It yields the protein CASSLWDSYNEQFF.

The rearrangement links TRBV5-1 to TRBJ2-7; perhaps TRBD1 as D (6 bases). CDR1 and CDR2 (germline): SGHRS, YFSETQ. Deletions cut 0 bases from V and 2 bases from J, with 9 bases between. The CDR3 loop spans 14 amino acids. The CDR3 spells CASSLGTATYEQYF. The CDR3 nucleotides are TGCGCCAGCAGCTTGGGGACAGCTACCTACGAGCAGTACTTC.

This clonotype has a count of ten or more. This CDR3 reads CASSVSTLQETQYF. Here the CDR3 DNA reads TGTGCCAGCAGCGTGTCCACCCTTCAAGAGACCCAGTACTTC. The chain joins TRBV5-4 to TRBJ2-5; D ambiguous. V was shortened by 4 bases and J by 2 bases, with 12 bases between the two germline ends. This CDR3 comprises 14 residues. The germline V gene encodes CDR1 SGHNT and CDR2 YYREEE (reference sequence).

This clonotype was observed a handful of times. The gene calls are TRBV7-8 and TRBJ2-2; TRBD2 matches at 7 bases. The V gene end was trimmed by 3 bases and the J gene end by 4 bases; junction bases not matched to a gene: 8. The germline CDR1 and CDR2 sequences are SGHVS and FQNEAQ. The length of the CDR3 is 16 residues. The CDR3 loop reads CASSLGGSTGTGELFF. In DNA form, the CDR3 reads TGTGCCAGCAGCTTGGGGGGGAGTACGGGCACCGGGGAGCTGTTTTTT.

This clonotype has at least ten counts. V usage is TRBV4-2 and J usage is TRBJ1-6, with a possible D match to TRBD1 (5 bases). The CDR3 totals 14 residues. Germline CDR1 and CDR2: LGHNA and YNFKEQ. Trimming pared 4 bases from V and 8 bases from J, leaving 12 bases between. The CDR3 reads CASSRGRGYSPLHF. The CDR3 region has the DNA TGTGCCAGCAGCCGGGGGAGAGGGTATTCACCCCTCCACTTT.

This clonotype showed up many times. The chain recombines TRBV2 with TRBJ1-1; D ambiguous. The germline CDR1 and CDR2 sequences are SNHLY and FYNNEI. The germline V and J ends were trimmed by 1 base and 0 bases, with 12 bases remaining between them. The CDR3 totals 16 residues. CDR3: CASSEEPGSLNTEAFF. The CDR3 DNA is TGTGCCAGCAGTGAAGAGCCTGGCAGCTTGAACACTGAAGCTTTCTTT.

This clonotype was seen only a few times. The chain carries TRBV19 and TRBJ2-1, with 8 bases matching TRBD2. The CDR3 totals 17 residues. Unmatched junction bases numbered 13, after V lost 0 bases and J lost 9 bases. Germline-derived CDR1 and CDR2 are LNHDA and SQIVND (reference sequence). CDR3 sequence: CASSIDLSGGGQVEQFF. CDR3 nucleotides: TGTGCCAGTAGTATAGATCTATCCGGCGGGGGGCAGGTTGAGCAGTTCTTC.

This chain links TRBV7-9 with TRBJ2-5; 7 bases match TRBD2. V shed 2 bases and J 4 bases; nucleotides not matched to a gene: 10. Per the germline V gene, CDR1 is SEHNR and CDR2 is FQNEAQ (reference sequence). This CDR3 spans 16 amino acids. The CDR3 region is CASSLWEGGLAETQYF. The CDR3 DNA follows: TGTGCCAGCAGCTTATGGGAGGGTGGTCTTGCAGAGACCCAGTACTTC.

This clonotype was observed a handful of times. V is TRBV5-4 and J is TRBJ2-3, with TRBD1 matching over 9 bases. The CDR3 totals 15 residues. V dropped 3 bases and J dropped 3; count of bases not matched to a gene: 5. Germline V CDR1 and CDR2: SGHNT, YYREEE (reference sequence). The CDR3 here is CASSSEDRGTDTQYF. In nucleotides, the CDR3 is TGTGCCAGCAGCTCGGAGGACAGGGGTACAGATACGCAGTATTTT. The full variable domain, its missing parts supplied by reference TRBV5-4 and TRBJ2-3, is ETGVTQSPTHLIKTRGQQVTLRCSSQSGHNTVSWYQQALGQGPQFIFQYYREEENGRGNFPPRFSGLQFPNYSSELNVNALELDDSALYLCASSSEDRGTDTQYFGPGTRLTVL.

The J gene is TRBJ2-1, the V gene TRBV7-9; TRBD2 matches 14 bases. The CDR3 spans 17 residues. Germline V gene data show CDR1 as SEHNR and CDR2 as FQNEAQ (reference sequence). Trimming took 5 bases from V and 6 from J; bases not matched to a gene: 9. The CDR3 DNA sequence: TGTGCCAGCAGCCCGACTGGACTAGCGGGGGGAACCAATGAGCAGTTCTTC. As protein: CASSPTGLAGGTNEQFF. The variable domain in full, completed from reference TRBV7-9 and TRBJ2-1, reads DTGVSQNPRHKITKRGQNVTFRCDPISEHNRLYWYRQTLGQGPEFLTYFQNEAQLEKSRLLSDRFSAERPKGSFSTLEIQRTEQGDSAMYLCASSPTGLAGGTNEQFFGPGTRLTVL.

This clonotype was picked up a small number of times. The chain links TRBV27 to TRBJ2-7; 9 bases are a match to TRBD2. Germline values: CDR1 MNHEY, CDR2 SMNVEV (reference sequence). This CDR3 region has 18 residues. After removal of 8 bases from V and 5 bases from J, the junction contained 22 bases not matched to a gene. DNA for the CDR3: TGTGCCAGCCAGCCGACCTTTTTAGCGGGAGCCCCCCCCAACGAGCAGTACTTC. It is translated as CASQPTFLAGAPPNEQYF.

This clonotype was detected many times. A much larger clonotype is one base distant, so this may be a read error. J is TRBJ2-3 and V is TRBV7-2; D not certain. The germline V gene encodes CDR1 SGHTA and CDR2 FQGNSA. Trimming removed 1 base at V and 4 bases at J, with 3 bases between. The CDR3 consists of 12 residues. The DNA for the CDR3 is TGTGCCAGCAGCTTAGTAGCAGATACGCAGTATTTT. Amino acid sequence: CASSLVADTQYF. Drawing the rest from reference TRBV7-2 and TRBJ2-3, the complete variable domain is GAGVSQSPSNKVTEKGKDVELRCDPISGHTALYWYRQSLGQGLEFLIYFQGNSAPDKSGLPSDRFSAERTGGSVSTLTIQRTQQEDSAVYLCASSLVADTQYFGPGTRLTVL.